Following are 17 T cell receptor beta chains from one sample sequenced in a study of early T cells in non-severe SARS-CoV-2 infection. Each CDR3 protein gets one entry after TCRdb re-called the 5' RACE reads with MiXCR. The sample has roughly 34,000 distinct CDR3 sequences, under 4.5% seen once. Specimen: whole blood. These receptors all stem from an adult who was a healthcare worker with PCR-confirmed SARS-CoV-2 infection or an uninfected control (not recorded which).

There are a few counts of this clonotype. The V gene is TRBV9, the J gene TRBJ1-3; D possibly corresponds to TRBD1 (5 bases). Looked up from germline, CDR1 is SGDLS and CDR2 is YYNGEE. V lost 1 base and J lost 1, with 12 bases in between. CDR3 length: 16 residues. CDR3 in amino acids: CASSVKAGSSGNTIYF. DNA of the CDR3: TGTGCCAGCAGCGTAAAAGCAGGGAGTTCTGGAAACACCATATATTTT.

This clonotype has at least ten counts. This chain uses TRBV30 with TRBJ2-2; the match to TRBD2 covers 7 bases. Germline values: CDR1 GTSNPN, CDR2 SVGIG (reference sequence). This CDR3 comprises 14 residues. V lost 1 base, J lost 3 bases, and 2 bases stayed unmatched. Written as DNA, the CDR3 is TGTGCCTGGAGTGCTCTAGCGGACACCGGGGAGCTGTTTTTT. This sequence encodes CAWSALADTGELFF.

This clonotype was seen repeatedly, ten times or more. V and J are TRBV7-9 and TRBJ2-2; D gene unclear. The CDR3 has 14 residues. The germline gives CDR1 SEHNR, CDR2 FQNEAQ (reference sequence). The germline V and J ends were trimmed by 1 base and 7 bases, with 10 bases remaining between them. DNA of the CDR3: TGTGCCAGCAGCTTAGTCGCTTCTGACGGGGAGCTGTTTTTT. Translation: CASSLVASDGELFF. Looking up the rest from reference TRBV7-9 and TRBJ2-2 gives the full variable domain: DTGVSQNPRHKITKRGQNVTFRCDPISEHNRLYWYRQTLGQGPEFLTYFQNEAQLEKSRLLSDRFSAERPKGSFSTLEIQRTEQGDSAMYLCASSLVASDGELFFGEGSRLTVL.

This clonotype was detected ten times or more. The CDR3 protein is CASSAQGDSNQPQHF. The CDR3 nucleotides read TGTGCCAGTAGTGCCCAGGGGGACAGCAATCAGCCCCAGCATTTT. V usage is TRBV19 and J usage is TRBJ1-5; TRBD1 matches 7 bases. The CDR3 is 15 amino acids. CDR1 LNHDA and CDR2 SQIVND come from the germline V gene (reference sequence). V trimming: 5 bases; J trimming: 1 base; junction bases outside the gene matches: 5.

The chain combines TRBV7-9 with TRBJ2-2; 8 bases agree with TRBD1. Germline V lookup: CDR1 SEHNR, CDR2 FQNEAQ (reference sequence). CDR3 size: 17 residues. V gave up 6 bases and J gave up 2 bases; unmatched junction bases: 11. The CDR3 nucleotides are TGTGCCAGCAGGAAGGACAGGGTCCCACGAAACACCGGGGAGCTGTTTTTT. This codes for CASRKDRVPRNTGELFF.

This clonotype was seen many times. The genes are TRBV5-4 and TRBJ2-1; D gene ambiguous. V lost 0 bases, J lost 3 bases, and 10 bases lay in between. The CDR3 runs 15 residues. Germline assignment: CDR1 SGHNT and CDR2 YYREEE (reference sequence). CDR3 nucleotides: TGTGCCAGCAGCTTGGAACGCAACATCTACAATGAGCAGTTCTTC. This gives the protein CASSLERNIYNEQFF. Full variable domain (missing parts from reference TRBV5-4 and TRBJ2-1): ETGVTQSPTHLIKTRGQQVTLRCSSQSGHNTVSWYQQALGQGPQFIFQYYREEENGRGNFPPRFSGLQFPNYSSELNVNALELDDSALYLCASSLERNIYNEQFFGPGTRLTVL.

At least ten counts were recorded for this clonotype. The CDR3 DNA reads as TGTGCCAGCCTGAAAGACCTTGCGACAGGGGGGGCTTTCTTT. Protein sequence: CASLKDLATGGAFF. The V gene is TRBV2, the J gene TRBJ1-1, with 9 positions matching TRBD1. The germline V gene encodes CDR1 SNHLY and CDR2 FYNNEI. This CDR3 comprises 14 residues. V trimming: 8 bases; J trimming: 11 bases; junction bases outside the gene matches: 15.

The sample holds a few counts of this clonotype. The junction differs from germline at one of its ends, possibly a read error. The V and J genes are TRBV10-3 and TRBJ1-5; D is uncertain. The V gene's germline CDR1 is ENHRY and CDR2 SYGVKD. CDR3 length: 13 residues. The CDR3 loop is CAINEESNQPQHF. CDR3 bases: TGTGCCATCAATGAGGAGAGCAATCAGCCCCAGCATTTT.

This clonotype occurred many times. The J gene is TRBJ2-1, the V gene TRBV11-3; D perhaps matches TRBD2 (5 bases). V lost 4 bases, J lost 4 bases, and 14 bases lay in between. The CDR3 totals 15 residues. Germline CDR1 SGHNT, CDR2 YENEEA. The CDR3 DNA follows: TGTGCCAGCAGCTCCTTCGAGCGGTTATACAATGAGCAGTTCTTC. Translated, it gives CASSSFERLYNEQFF.

This clonotype was detected many times. The chain recombines TRBV2 with TRBJ2-1; a possible D gene is TRBD1 (5 bases). V was trimmed by 2 bases and J by 10 bases, leaving 9 bases between them. Germline CDR1 is SNHLY and CDR2 is FYNNEI. The CDR3 is made up of 12 amino acids. The CDR3 nucleotides read TGTGCCAGCAGTGAAACCGGACACGAGCAGTTCTTC. This encodes CASSETGHEQFF. Drawing the rest from reference TRBV2 and TRBJ2-1, the complete variable domain is EPEVTQTPSHQVTQMGQEVILRCVPISNHLYFYWYRQILGQKVEFLVSFYNNEISEKSEIFDDQFSVERPDGSNFTLKIRSTKLEDSAMYFCASSETGHEQFFGPGTRLTVL.

This clonotype turned up a few times. In DNA form, the CDR3 reads TGCAGTGCGTCCGGGACAGGGTCGATCGGGGAGCTGTTTTTT. It translates to CSASGTGSIGELFF. The chain employs TRBV20-1 and TRBJ2-2; 9 bases align to TRBD1. V lost 6 bases and J lost 7; bases outside the gene matches: 9. The CDR3 extends over 14 amino acids. CDR1 is DFQATT and CDR2 is SNEGSKA in the germline V gene (reference sequence).

This clonotype was detected many times. V gene TRBV29-1 combines with J gene TRBJ2-1, with D unresolved. The CDR3 consists of 12 residues. The germline CDR1 and CDR2 sequences are SQVTM and ANQGSEA. Trimming left V 7 bases short and J 4 bases short, with 11 bases between. CDR3 sequence (DNA): TGCAGCGCTCGTGCTGCTTACAATGAGCAGTTCTTC. Translating gives CSARAAYNEQFF.

This chain connects TRBV5-1 to TRBJ2-1; 9 nucleotides line up with TRBD1. V dropped 4 bases and J dropped 8; count of bases not matched to a gene: 7. The CDR3 is 14 residues long. CDR1 is SGHRS, CDR2 YFSETQ, per germline. CDR3 nucleotides: TGCGCCAGCAGCCCGGGACAGGGAGGTTATGAGCAGTTCTTC. Amino acids: CASSPGQGGYEQFF.

This clonotype was found many times. The chain has TRBV20-1 and TRBJ1-1, with D unresolved. The length of the CDR3 is 14 residues. Trimming removed 6 bases from V and 0 bases from J, with 14 bases in between. CDR1 DFQATT and CDR2 SNEGSKA come from the germline V gene (reference sequence). The CDR3 reads CSALSGDLNTEAFF. CDR3 nucleotides: TGCAGTGCCCTAAGTGGGGATTTGAACACTGAAGCTTTCTTT.

Regarding this clonotype: An end of the junction does not agree with germline; a read error may underlie this. The V gene is TRBV7-3, the J gene TRBJ2-3; maybe TRBD1 (6 bases). CDR1 is SGHTA and CDR2 is FQGTGA in the germline V gene. This CDR3 region has 15 residues. CDR3 region: CVSSSGTPSTDTQYF. CDR3 nucleotides: TGTGTCAGCAGCTCCGGGACACCGAGCACAGATACGCAGTATTTT.

This clonotype showed up just a few times. V is TRBV20-1 and J is TRBJ2-3, with D possibly matching TRBD2 (5 bases). Germline CDR1 and CDR2: DFQATT and SNEGSKA (reference sequence). V dropped 6 bases and J dropped 4 bases, with 11 bases sitting between them. The CDR3 loop spans 12 amino acids. The CDR3 nucleotides read TGCAGTGCAAAAAGAGGGTCAGATACGCAGTATTTT. Residues: CSAKRGSDTQYF.

CDR3 region: CASSWPGQYNEQFF. Here the CDR3 DNA reads TGTGCCAGCAGTTGGCCGGGACAGTACAATGAGCAGTTCTTC. The chain carries TRBV12-3 or TRBV12-4 and TRBJ2-1, with 7 bases identical to TRBD1. V was pared by 4 bases and J by 4 bases, with 4 bases of the junction left unmatched. The CDR3 consists of 14 residues.